This TCR beta chain derives from a study of CD8+CD57+ T cells in acquired aplastic anemia. Overall study: Recorded DNA amounts for sorted CD4+ and CD8+ cells had an average of about 3.5 ug. Findings of the study overall: Any difference that existed in CD8+ Simpson's diversity between patients and controls was not significant. Patients and controls shared about 30 CD8+ CDR3 sequences.

CDR1 SEHNR and CDR2 FQNEAQ come from the germline V gene (reference sequence). The CDR3 totals 14 residues. Germline trimming cut 5 bases from V and 6 bases from J; bases unmatched to any gene: 9. Details on this clonotype: Its antigen remains unknown.

Genomic DNA acted as the template from which TCR beta VDJ combination and CDR3 sequence profiling were carried out. From the reads, TCRdb called clonotypes with MiXCR, one entry per CDR3 protein. The sample has 200,000 to 250,000 distinct CDR3 sequences, around 63% seen once. The sequencing input was sorted CD4+, CD8+, or CD8+CD57+ T cells (not recorded which) from PBMCs. The source of this sequence is a human donor in good health. This chain links TRBV7-9 with TRBJ1-1; TRBD1 agrees at 7 bases. CDR3 protein: CASSIQGMYSEAFF. As DNA, the CDR3 is TGTGCCAGCAGCATACAGGGGATGTATTCTGAAGCTTTCTTT.